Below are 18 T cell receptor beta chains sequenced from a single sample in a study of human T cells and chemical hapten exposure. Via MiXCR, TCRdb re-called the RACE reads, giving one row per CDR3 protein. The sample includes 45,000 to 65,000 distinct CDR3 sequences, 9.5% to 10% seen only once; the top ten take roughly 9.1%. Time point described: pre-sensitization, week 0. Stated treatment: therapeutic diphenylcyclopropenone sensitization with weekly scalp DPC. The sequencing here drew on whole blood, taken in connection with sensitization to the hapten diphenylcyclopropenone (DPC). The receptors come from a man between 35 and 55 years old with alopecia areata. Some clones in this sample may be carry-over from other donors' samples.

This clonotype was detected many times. The CDR3 protein is CASSLKGDTEAFF. CDR3 sequence (DNA): TGTGCCAGCAGTTTAAAAGGGGACACTGAAGCTTTCTTT. This chain joins TRBV12-3 or TRBV12-4 and TRBJ1-1, with D maybe TRBD1 (5 bases). Trimming removed 2 bases from V and 3 bases from J, with 7 bases in between. The CDR3 extends over 13 amino acids.

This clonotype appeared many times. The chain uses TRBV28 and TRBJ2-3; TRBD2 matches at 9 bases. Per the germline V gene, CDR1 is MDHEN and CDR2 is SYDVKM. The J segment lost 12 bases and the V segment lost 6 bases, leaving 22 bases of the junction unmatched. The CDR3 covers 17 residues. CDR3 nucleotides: TGTGCCAGCAGCCGCCGCACGGGGCGGGAGGGCCTCATTTCCCAGTATTTT. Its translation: CASSRRTGREGLISQYF.

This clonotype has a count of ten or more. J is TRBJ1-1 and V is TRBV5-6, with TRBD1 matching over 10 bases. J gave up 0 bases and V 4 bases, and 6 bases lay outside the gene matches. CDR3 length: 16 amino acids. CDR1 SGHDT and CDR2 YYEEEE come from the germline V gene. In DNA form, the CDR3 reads TGTGCCAGCAGCGCGGGACAGGGGCTCATGAACACTGAAGCTTTCTTT. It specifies CASSAGQGLMNTEAFF.

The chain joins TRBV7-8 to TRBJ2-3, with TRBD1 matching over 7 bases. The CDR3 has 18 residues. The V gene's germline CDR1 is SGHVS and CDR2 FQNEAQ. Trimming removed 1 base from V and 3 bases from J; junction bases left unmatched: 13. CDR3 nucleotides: TGTGCCAGCAGCTTAGGGCCTTCTTGGCAGGGGGTAACAGATACGCAGTATTTT. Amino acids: CASSLGPSWQGVTDTQYF.

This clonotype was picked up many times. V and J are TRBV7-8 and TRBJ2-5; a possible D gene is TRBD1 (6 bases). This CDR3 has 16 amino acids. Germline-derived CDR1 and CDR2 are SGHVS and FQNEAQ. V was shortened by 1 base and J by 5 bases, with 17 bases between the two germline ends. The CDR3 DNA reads TGTGCCAGCAGCTTAGAACGGGGACAATTCTCGGAGACCCAGTACTTC. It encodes CASSLERGQFSETQYF.

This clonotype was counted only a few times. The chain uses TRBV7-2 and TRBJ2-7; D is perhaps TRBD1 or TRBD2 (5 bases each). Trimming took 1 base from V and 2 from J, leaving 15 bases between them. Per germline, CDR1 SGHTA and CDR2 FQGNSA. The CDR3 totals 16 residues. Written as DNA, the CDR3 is TGTGCCAGCAGCTTAGAAGGGTCCCTGGGGGCCTACGAGCAGTACTTC. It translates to CASSLEGSLGAYEQYF.

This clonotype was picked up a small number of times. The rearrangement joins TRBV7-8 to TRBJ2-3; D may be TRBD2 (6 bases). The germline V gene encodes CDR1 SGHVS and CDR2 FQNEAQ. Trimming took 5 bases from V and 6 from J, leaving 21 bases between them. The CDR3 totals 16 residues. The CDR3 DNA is TGTGCCAGCAGCCGCTACGGGAGTCTAAAAACTGATACGCAGTATTTT. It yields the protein CASSRYGSLKTDTQYF.

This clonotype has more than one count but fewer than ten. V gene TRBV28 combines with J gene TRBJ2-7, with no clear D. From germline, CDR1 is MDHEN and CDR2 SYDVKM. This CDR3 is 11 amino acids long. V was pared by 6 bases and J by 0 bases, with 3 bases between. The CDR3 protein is CASRTSYEQYF. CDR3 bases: TGTGCCAGCAGGACCTCCTACGAGCAGTACTTC.

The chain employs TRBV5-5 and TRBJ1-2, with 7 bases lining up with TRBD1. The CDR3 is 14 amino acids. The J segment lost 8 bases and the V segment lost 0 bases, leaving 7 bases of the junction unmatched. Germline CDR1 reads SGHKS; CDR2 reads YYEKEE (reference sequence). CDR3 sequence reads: CASSLEGRGKGYTF. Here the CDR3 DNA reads TGTGCCAGCAGCTTGGAGGGCAGGGGGAAAGGCTACACCTTC.

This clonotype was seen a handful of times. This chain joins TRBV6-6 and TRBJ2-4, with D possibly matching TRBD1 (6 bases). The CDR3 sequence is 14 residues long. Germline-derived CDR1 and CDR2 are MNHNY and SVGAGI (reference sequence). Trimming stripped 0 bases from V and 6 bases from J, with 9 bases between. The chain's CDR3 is CASSYSTGVNIQYF. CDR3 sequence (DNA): TGTGCCAGCAGTTACTCGACAGGAGTAAACATTCAGTACTTC.

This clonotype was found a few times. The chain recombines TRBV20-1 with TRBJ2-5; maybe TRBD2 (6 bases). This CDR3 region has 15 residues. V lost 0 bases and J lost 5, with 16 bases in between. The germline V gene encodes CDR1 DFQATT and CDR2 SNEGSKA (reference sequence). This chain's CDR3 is CSARDSGGNGETQYF. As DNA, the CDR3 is TGCAGTGCTAGAGATTCTGGCGGGAATGGGGAGACCCAGTACTTC.

CDR3 nucleotides: TGTGCCAGCAGCTTGGAGGCAAAGGAGCAGTACTTC. Protein: CASSLEAKEQYF. V is TRBV5-4 and J is TRBJ2-7; the D is unclear. V lost 0 bases and J lost 7, with 8 bases in between. The length of the CDR3 is 12 residues. Looked up from germline, CDR1 is SGHNT and CDR2 is YYREEE (reference sequence).

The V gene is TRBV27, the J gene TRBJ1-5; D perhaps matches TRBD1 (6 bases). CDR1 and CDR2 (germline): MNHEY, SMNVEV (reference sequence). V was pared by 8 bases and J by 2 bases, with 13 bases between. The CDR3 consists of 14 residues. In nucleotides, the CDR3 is TGTGCCAGCGCGGGGGCGACTCGCAATCAGCCCCAGCATTTT. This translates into CASAGATRNQPQHF.

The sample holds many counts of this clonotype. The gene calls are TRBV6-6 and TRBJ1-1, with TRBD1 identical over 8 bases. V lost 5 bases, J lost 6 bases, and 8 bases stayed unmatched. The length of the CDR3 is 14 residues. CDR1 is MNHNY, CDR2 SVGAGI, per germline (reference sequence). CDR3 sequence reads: CASSGQGRTAEAFF. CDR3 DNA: TGTGCCAGCAGTGGACAGGGACGAACCGCTGAAGCTTTCTTT.

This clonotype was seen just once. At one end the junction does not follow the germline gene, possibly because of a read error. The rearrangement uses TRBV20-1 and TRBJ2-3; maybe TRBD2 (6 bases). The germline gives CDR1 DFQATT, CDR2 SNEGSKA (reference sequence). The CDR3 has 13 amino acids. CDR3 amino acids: CSARGTQSDTQYF. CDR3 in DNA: TGCAGTGCCAGAGGGACTCAAAGCGATACGCAGTATTTT.

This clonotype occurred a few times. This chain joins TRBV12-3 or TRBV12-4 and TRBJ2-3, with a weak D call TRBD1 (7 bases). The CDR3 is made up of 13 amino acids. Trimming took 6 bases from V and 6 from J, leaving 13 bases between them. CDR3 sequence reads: CASSMTGRDTQYF. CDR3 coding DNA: TGTGCCAGCAGCATGACAGGGAGGGATACGCAGTATTTT.

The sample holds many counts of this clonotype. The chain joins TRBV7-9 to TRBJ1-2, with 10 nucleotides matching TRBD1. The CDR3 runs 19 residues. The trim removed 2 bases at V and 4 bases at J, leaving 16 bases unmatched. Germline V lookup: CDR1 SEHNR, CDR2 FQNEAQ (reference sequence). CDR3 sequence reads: CASSLPVVGDRGPPYGYTF. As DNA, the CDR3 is TGTGCCAGCAGCTTACCTGTTGTAGGGGACAGGGGTCCGCCCTATGGCTACACCTTC.

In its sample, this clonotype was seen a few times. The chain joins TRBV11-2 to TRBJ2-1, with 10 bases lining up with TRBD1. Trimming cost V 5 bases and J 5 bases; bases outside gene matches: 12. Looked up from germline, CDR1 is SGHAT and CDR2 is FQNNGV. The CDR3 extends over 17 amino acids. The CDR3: CASSAYPDRGDNNEQFF. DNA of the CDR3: TGTGCCAGCAGCGCTTACCCGGACAGGGGGGACAACAATGAGCAGTTCTTC.